The next 26 T cell receptor beta chains were all read from a single sample in a study of blood T cell repertoires in COVID-19. Sequencing was performed with immunoSEQ multiplex PCR; in TCRdb, only in-frame clones are kept and a portion is missing. The data show approximately 490,000 clones, about 85% seen once. What was sequenced was PBMCs or T cells enriched from blood (not recorded which). The source of these receptors is a woman aged 55-69 years who had recovered from COVID-19.

The chain employs TRBV5-4 and TRBJ1-4, with 7 bases that match TRBD1. J was trimmed by 0 bases and V by 0 bases; bases with no gene match: 5. This CDR3 is 17 amino acids long. Germline CDR1 SGHNT, CDR2 YYREEE (reference sequence). CDR3 amino acids: CASSLGQGGTTNEKLFF. CDR3 nucleotide sequence: TGTGCCAGCAGCTTGGGGCAGGGGGGAACAACTAATGAAAAACTGTTTTTT.

The V and J genes are TRBV6-5 and TRBJ1-5; D call uncertain. CDR1 MNHEY and CDR2 SVGAGI come from the germline V gene. CDR3 length: 15 amino acids. Between the trimmed V and J ends, which lost 6 bases and 2 bases, there was a span of 14 bases. The CDR3 sequence: CASSRGSLGNQPQHF. The CDR3 coding sequence is TGTGCCAGCAGCCGAGGGTCCCTAGGCAATCAGCCCCAGCATTTT.

V gene TRBV5-8 combines with J gene TRBJ1-5; D not resolved. The CDR3 is 16 residues long. Between the trimmed V and J ends, which lost 0 bases and 0 bases, there was a span of 10 bases. The germline V gene has CDR1 SGHTS and CDR2 YDEGEE. Here the CDR3 DNA reads TGTGCCAGCAGCTTGGCCATAGCGGGTAGCAATCAGCCCCAGCATTTT. Its protein is CASSLAIAGSNQPQHF.

The CDR3 spells CASSQDPGQTYEQYF. The CDR3, as DNA: TGCGCCAGCAGCCAAGATCCAGGGCAGACCTACGAGCAGTACTTC. The chain couples TRBV4-1 to TRBJ2-7, with D possibly TRBD1 on 5 matching bases. The CDR3 covers 15 residues. Germline V lookup: CDR1 MGHRA, CDR2 YSYEKL. Deletions cut 0 bases from V and 2 bases from J, with 11 bases between.

The chain recombines TRBV5-1 with TRBJ2-7; TRBD1 is a possible D gene (5 bases). This CDR3 spans 15 amino acids. V was cut by 2 bases and J by 0 bases, with 12 bases left in between. Germline V gene lookup returns CDR1 SGHRS and CDR2 YFSETQ. CDR3 sequence (DNA): TGCGCCAGCAGCTTCGACAGCTCGAGCTCCTACGAGCAGTACTTC. The encoded protein is CASSFDSSSSYEQYF.

The chain employs TRBV5-1 and TRBJ2-3; no definite D call. The germline V gene has CDR1 SGHRS and CDR2 YFSETQ. Trimming removed 3 bases from V and 0 bases from J, with 8 bases in between. This CDR3 is built from 14 residues. The CDR3 loop reads CASSSLLSTDTQYF. DNA of the CDR3: TGCGCCAGCAGCTCCCTCTTGAGCACAGATACGCAGTATTTT.

V is TRBV6-4 and J is TRBJ1-1; possibly TRBD1 for D (5 bases). V lost 0 bases and J 4 bases, leaving 9 bases between the germline ends. CDR1 and CDR2 from the germline V gene are MRHNA and SNTAGT. The CDR3 is 14 residues long. CDR3 DNA sequence: TGTGCCAGCAGTGACTCAGGGGTAGCCACTGAAGCTTTCTTT. This sequence encodes CASSDSGVATEAFF.

In its sample, this clone was seen a few times. The chain is built from TRBV19 and TRBJ1-6, with D unresolved. The germline CDR1 and CDR2 sequences are LNHDA and SQIVND (reference sequence). This CDR3 spans 14 amino acids. With 3 bases removed from V and 6 bases from J, the gap between germline ends came to 9 bases. The CDR3: CASSMRQLNSPLHF. In DNA form, the CDR3 reads TGTGCCAGTAGTATGCGGCAGCTTAATTCACCCCTCCACTTT.

J is TRBJ1-1 and V is TRBV11-2, with 7 bases identical to TRBD1. This CDR3 is 14 amino acids long. CDR1 and CDR2 from the germline V gene are SGHAT and FQNNGV. Trimming cost V 4 bases and J 3 bases; bases outside gene matches: 5. CDR3 nucleotide sequence: TGTGCCAGCAGCTCCCCAACAGGGGACACTGAAGCTTTCTTT. This codes for CASSSPTGDTEAFF.

The chain recombines TRBV29-1 with TRBJ1-2; 11 bases match TRBD1. Germline-derived CDR1 and CDR2 are SQVTM and ANQGSEA. The CDR3 is 14 residues long. After removal of 7 bases from V and 5 bases from J, the junction contained 9 bases not matched to a gene. The CDR3 here is CSALPGTGGYGYTF. The CDR3 bases are TGCAGCGCGCTACCCGGGACAGGGGGGTATGGCTACACCTTC. The full variable domain, in which reference TRBV29-1 and TRBJ1-2 provide the parts outside the CDR3, is SAVISQKPSRDICQRGTSLTIQCQVDSQVTMMFWYRQQPGQSLTLIATANQGSEATYESGFVIDKFPISRPNLTFSTLTVSNMSPEDSSIYLCSALPGTGGYGYTFGSGTRLTVV.

To note about this clone: Other DNA variants within this sample encode the same CDR3. The chain is built from TRBV3-1 (or the pseudogene TRBV3-2) and TRBJ2-1, with 9 positions matching TRBD1. CDR3 length equals 15 residues. The V segment lost 4 bases and the J segment 4 bases; nucleotides outside the gene matches: 5. Looked up from germline, CDR1 is LGHDT and CDR2 is YNNKEL (reference sequence). The CDR3: CASSPGTGSYNEQFF. The CDR3 DNA is TGTGCCAGCAGCCCCGGGACAGGGAGTTACAATGAGCAGTTCTTC.

Details on this clone: The sample carries other DNA sequences with the same CDR3. The genes are TRBV10-3 and TRBJ1-5; no reliable D call. The CDR3 has 15 amino acids. CDR1 and CDR2 (germline): ENHRY, SYGVKD. V lost 0 bases and J lost 3, with 9 bases in between. CDR3 nucleotides: TGTGCCATCAGTGAGTCGGGAGGGATCAATCAGCCCCAGCATTTT. It is translated as CAISESGGINQPQHF.

This chain links TRBV27 with TRBJ1-2; 7 positions agree with TRBD1. CDR1 and CDR2 (germline): MNHEY, SMNVEV (reference sequence). The V and J ends lost 0 bases and 7 bases, in that order; junction bases with no gene match: 8. The CDR3 is 15 amino acids. The CDR3 spells CASSLSIEGAAGYTF. The CDR3 DNA reads TGTGCCAGCAGTTTATCGATTGAGGGGGCGGCTGGCTACACCTTC.

The chain couples TRBV4-1 to TRBJ2-3, with no clear D. The CDR3 sequence is 14 residues long. With 0 bases removed from V and 5 bases from J, the gap between germline ends came to 9 bases. Germline CDR1 MGHRA, CDR2 YSYEKL. This CDR3 reads CASSQDAVRDTQYF. In DNA form, the CDR3 reads TGCGCCAGCAGCCAAGATGCGGTCAGAGATACGCAGTATTTT.

The chain links TRBV3-1 (or the pseudogene TRBV3-2) to TRBJ1-2, with 7 bases matching TRBD1. The CDR3 is 13 residues long. Germline-derived CDR1 and CDR2 are LGHDT and YNNKEL (reference sequence). Germline trimming cut 4 bases from V and 4 bases from J; bases unmatched to any gene: 3. The CDR3 DNA follows: TGTGCCAGCAGCCCCCGACAGGGCTATGGCTACACCTTC. Amino acids: CASSPRQGYGYTF.

The chain is built from TRBV27 and TRBJ1-5; 8 bases match TRBD1. The CDR3 has 15 amino acids. Looked up from germline, CDR1 is MNHEY and CDR2 is SMNVEV (reference sequence). The V gene end was trimmed by 5 bases and the J gene end by 3 bases; junction bases not matched to a gene: 6. As DNA, the CDR3 is TGTGCCAGCAGTCCCAGGGGGCTTCACAATCAGCCCCAGCATTTT. Translated, it gives CASSPRGLHNQPQHF.

V is TRBV2 and J is TRBJ1-5; D is ambiguous. Germline V gene data show CDR1 as SNHLY and CDR2 as FYNNEI. This CDR3 has 16 residues. Between the trimmed V and J ends, which lost 0 bases and 2 bases, there was a span of 11 bases. In DNA, the CDR3 is TGTGCCAGCAGTGAAGCAAGGAGCAAAGGCAATCAGCCCCAGCATTTT. Translated: CASSEARSKGNQPQHF.

V is TRBV5-5 and J is TRBJ1-4; 9 nucleotides match TRBD1. Looked up from germline, CDR1 is SGHKS and CDR2 is YYEKEE (reference sequence). The CDR3 length is 17 residues. Trimming at V came to 0 bases and at J to 7 bases, leaving 10 bases not matched to a gene. DNA of the CDR3: TGTGCCAGCAGCTTGGGGGACAGGGCCCCTAGGTCTGAAAAACTGTTTTTT. Translation gives CASSLGDRAPRSEKLFF.

The chain carries TRBV15 and TRBJ1-2; TRBD1 matches 9 bases. CDR3 length equals 19 residues. Trimming removed 5 bases from V and 2 bases from J; junction bases left unmatched: 18. CDR1 is LNHNV, CDR2 YYDKDF, per germline (reference sequence). For the CDR3, the DNA is TGTGCCACCAGCGGTAGATCAGGAACAGGGGGCAGTCGAAACTATGGCTACACCTTC. It yields the protein CATSGRSGTGGSRNYGYTF. Based on the CDR3 plus reference TRBV15 and TRBJ1-2, the full variable domain is DAMVIQNPRYQVTQFGKPVTLSCSQTLNHNVMYWYQQKSSQAPKLLFHYYDKDFNNEADTPDNFQSRRPNTSFCFLDIRSPGLGDTAMYLCATSGRSGTGGSRNYGYTFGSGTRLTVV.

The genes are TRBV27 and TRBJ1-1; D is undetermined. Germline V gene sequence: CDR1 MNHEY, CDR2 SMNVEV (reference sequence). This CDR3 spans 14 amino acids. Between the trimmed V and J ends, which lost 3 bases and 0 bases, there was a span of 8 bases. The CDR3 nucleotides are TGTGCCAGCAGTTTGTATGACATGAACACTGAAGCTTTCTTT. Protein: CASSLYDMNTEAFF.

The CDR3 protein is CASTESGGTEAFF. As DNA, the CDR3 is TGTGCCAGCACCGAGTCAGGAGGAACTGAAGCTTTCTTT. The chain employs TRBV2 and TRBJ1-1; D uncertain. The germline V and J ends were trimmed by 7 bases and 5 bases, with 14 bases remaining between them. The CDR3 sequence is 13 residues long. Germline CDR1 is SNHLY and CDR2 is FYNNEI.

The chain couples TRBV7-9 to TRBJ1-2; 12 positions match TRBD1. The germline V gene has CDR1 SEHNR and CDR2 FQNEAQ (reference sequence). The CDR3 has 18 amino acids. J gave up 6 bases and V 4 bases, and 15 bases lay outside the gene matches. The CDR3 region is CASSYELGSGQGANGYTF. As DNA, the CDR3 is TGTGCCAGCAGCTACGAGCTAGGGTCGGGACAGGGGGCGAATGGCTACACCTTC. The full variable domain, in which reference TRBV7-9 and TRBJ1-2 provide the parts outside the CDR3, is DTGVSQNPRHKITKRGQNVTFRCDPISEHNRLYWYRQTLGQGPEFLTYFQNEAQLEKSRLLSDRFSAERPKGSFSTLEIQRTEQGDSAMYLCASSYELGSGQGANGYTFGSGTRLTVV.

To note about this clone: Different DNA sequences within this sample yield the same CDR3. This rearrangement joins TRBV5-1 to TRBJ2-1, with 7 bases lining up with TRBD1. CDR3 length: 13 residues. Germline CDR1 is SGHRS and CDR2 is YFSETQ. J lost 6 bases, V lost 0 bases, and 0 bases had no gene match. The CDR3 region has the DNA TGCGCCAGCAGCTTGGACAGGGGCAATGAGCAGTTCTTC. This encodes CASSLDRGNEQFF.

This clone was observed a single time. The V call is TRBV3-1 (or the pseudogene TRBV3-2), the J call TRBJ2-2; 11 nucleotides line up with TRBD2. Germline lookup yields CDR1 LGHDT and CDR2 YNNKEL (reference sequence). J was trimmed by 7 bases and V by 4 bases; bases with no gene match: 8. The CDR3 has 16 amino acids. Written as DNA, the CDR3 is TGTGCCAGCAGCCTACTTAGCGGGGGGGACGACGGGGAGCTGTTTTTT. The encoded protein is CASSLLSGGDDGELFF.

The chain combines TRBV7-9 with TRBJ2-2, with TRBD1 matching over 7 bases. V gave up 5 bases and J gave up 2 bases; unmatched junction bases: 11. Germline CDR1 reads SEHNR; CDR2 reads FQNEAQ (reference sequence). CDR3 length: 17 residues. DNA of the CDR3: TGTGCCAGCAGCCCCGGCCGGGACAGCCATAACACCGGGGAGCTGTTTTTT. Translation gives CASSPGRDSHNTGELFF.

This clone was seen a single time. This chain connects TRBV4-2 to TRBJ1-4; 8 nucleotides match TRBD1. CDR3 length: 16 amino acids. The germline V gene has CDR1 LGHNA and CDR2 YNFKEQ. V gave up 2 bases and J gave up 8 bases; unmatched junction bases: 10. This chain's CDR3 is CASSQKGQGPGEKLFF. The CDR3 DNA is TGTGCCAGCAGCCAAAAAGGACAGGGCCCAGGGGAAAAACTGTTTTTT.